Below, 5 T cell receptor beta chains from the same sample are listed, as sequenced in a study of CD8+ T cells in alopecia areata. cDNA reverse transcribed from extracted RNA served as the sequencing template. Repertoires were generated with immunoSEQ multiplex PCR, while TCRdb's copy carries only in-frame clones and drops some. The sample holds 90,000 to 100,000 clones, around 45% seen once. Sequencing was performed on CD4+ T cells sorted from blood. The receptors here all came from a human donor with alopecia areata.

CDR3 in amino acids: CASSLFYRTVKETQYF. In DNA form, the CDR3 reads TGTGCCAGCAGCTTATTCTACAGGACTGTAAAAGAGACCCAGTACTTC. V is TRBV7-2 and J is TRBJ2-5, with D perhaps matching TRBD1 or TRBD2 (5 bases each). Germline CDR1 SGHTA, CDR2 FQGNSA. V was shortened by 2 bases and J by 3 bases, with 16 bases between the two germline ends. The CDR3 totals 16 residues.

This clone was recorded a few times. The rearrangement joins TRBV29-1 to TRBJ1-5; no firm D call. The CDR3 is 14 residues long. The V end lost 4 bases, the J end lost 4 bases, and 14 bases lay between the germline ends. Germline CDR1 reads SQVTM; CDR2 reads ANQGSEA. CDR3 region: CSVVLGAANQPQHF. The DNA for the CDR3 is TGCAGCGTTGTTTTGGGTGCAGCGAATCAGCCCCAGCATTTT.

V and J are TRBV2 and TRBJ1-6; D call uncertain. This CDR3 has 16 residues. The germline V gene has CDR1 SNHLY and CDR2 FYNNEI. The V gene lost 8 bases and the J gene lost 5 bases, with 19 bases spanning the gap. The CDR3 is CASLSRSAHNNSPLHF. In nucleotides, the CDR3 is TGTGCCAGCTTGTCCAGGTCCGCGCATAATAATTCACCCCTCCACTTT. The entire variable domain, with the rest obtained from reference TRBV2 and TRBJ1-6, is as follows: EPEVTQTPSHQVTQMGQEVILRCVPISNHLYFYWYRQILGQKVEFLVSFYNNEISEKSEIFDDQFSVERPDGSNFTLKIRSTKLEDSAMYFCASLSRSAHNNSPLHFGNGTRLTVT.

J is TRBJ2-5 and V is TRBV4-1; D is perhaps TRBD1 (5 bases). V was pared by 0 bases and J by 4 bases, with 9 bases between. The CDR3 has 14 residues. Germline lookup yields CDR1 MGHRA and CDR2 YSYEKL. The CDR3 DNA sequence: TGCGCCAGCAGCCAAGAGACAGCGAGAGAGACCCAGTACTTC. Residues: CASSQETARETQYF.

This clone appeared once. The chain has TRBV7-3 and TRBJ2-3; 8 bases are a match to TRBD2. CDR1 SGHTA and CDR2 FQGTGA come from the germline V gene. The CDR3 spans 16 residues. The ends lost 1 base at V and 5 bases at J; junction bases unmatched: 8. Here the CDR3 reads CASSLIGGGPVDTQYF. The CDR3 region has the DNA TGTGCCAGCAGCTTAATCGGCGGGGGGCCCGTAGATACGCAGTATTTT. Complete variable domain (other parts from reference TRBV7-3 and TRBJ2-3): GAGVSQTPSNKVTEKGKYVELRCDPISGHTALYWYRQSLGQGPEFLIYFQGTGAADDSGLPNDRFFAVRPEGSVSTLKIQRTERGDSAVYLCASSLIGGGPVDTQYFGPGTRLTVL.